This TCR beta chain appears in the sequencing data of a study of blood T cell repertoires in COVID-19. In the study overall: Acute and convalescent COVID-19 samples came from the United States, Italy and Spain.

Enrolled through a virtual design, the participants were between roughly 18 and 100 years of age and came from approximately 25 US areas. Cohort 3 donors were reported recovered after two negative PCRs, clearance, or symptom resolution. In the original workflow: Quantification of nucleated cells was approximated via reference gene primer amplification. Data came from immunoSEQ multiplex PCR; TCRdb stores just in-frame clones and leaves some out. V, J and clone size derive from that table, while D and trimming were established from the DNA sequence. The sample includes 200,000 or so clones, under 85% seen only once; the top ten take approximately 2%. Germline V gives CDR1 WSHSY, CDR2 SAAADI. The CDR3 loop spans 12 amino acids. With 6 bases clipped from V and 6 bases from J, the junction kept 3 bases outside the gene matches.

The sample comprised PBMCs or T cells enriched from blood (not recorded which). This chain connects TRBV10-2 to TRBJ1-2; TRBD1 matches 8 bases. The source is a man between 60 and 75 years old who had recovered from COVID-19. The CDR3 bases are TGCGCCAGCAGGTCGACAGGGGATGGCTACACCTTC. Translated, it gives CASRSTGDGYTF.